The TCR beta chain under discussion was sequenced for a study of blood T cell repertoires in COVID-19. Study background: Sources were T cells, B-cell-depleted T cells, or PBMCs; the material itself was cDNA or gDNA.

Across roughly 25 US areas, participants ranged in age from roughly 18 to 95 years. Cohort assignment relied on participant-reported clinical history. Data came from immunoSEQ multiplex PCR; TCRdb stores just in-frame clones and leaves some out. The sample lists about 270,000 clones, approximately 90% occurring once. The trim removed 5 bases at V and 0 bases at J, leaving 10 bases unmatched. The length of the CDR3 is 16 residues. Germline lookup yields CDR1 SEHNR and CDR2 FQNEAQ (reference sequence). Sequenced material: PBMCs or T cells enriched from blood (not recorded which). The J gene is TRBJ2-7, the V gene TRBV7-9; 7 positions agree with TRBD1. This TCR was sampled from a man between 35 and 55 years old who had been exposed to COVID-19. The CDR3 nucleotides read TGTGCCAGCAGCCTCCGACAGGGCCCGAGCTCCTACGAGCAGTACTTC. Translating it yields CASSLRQGPSSYEQYF.